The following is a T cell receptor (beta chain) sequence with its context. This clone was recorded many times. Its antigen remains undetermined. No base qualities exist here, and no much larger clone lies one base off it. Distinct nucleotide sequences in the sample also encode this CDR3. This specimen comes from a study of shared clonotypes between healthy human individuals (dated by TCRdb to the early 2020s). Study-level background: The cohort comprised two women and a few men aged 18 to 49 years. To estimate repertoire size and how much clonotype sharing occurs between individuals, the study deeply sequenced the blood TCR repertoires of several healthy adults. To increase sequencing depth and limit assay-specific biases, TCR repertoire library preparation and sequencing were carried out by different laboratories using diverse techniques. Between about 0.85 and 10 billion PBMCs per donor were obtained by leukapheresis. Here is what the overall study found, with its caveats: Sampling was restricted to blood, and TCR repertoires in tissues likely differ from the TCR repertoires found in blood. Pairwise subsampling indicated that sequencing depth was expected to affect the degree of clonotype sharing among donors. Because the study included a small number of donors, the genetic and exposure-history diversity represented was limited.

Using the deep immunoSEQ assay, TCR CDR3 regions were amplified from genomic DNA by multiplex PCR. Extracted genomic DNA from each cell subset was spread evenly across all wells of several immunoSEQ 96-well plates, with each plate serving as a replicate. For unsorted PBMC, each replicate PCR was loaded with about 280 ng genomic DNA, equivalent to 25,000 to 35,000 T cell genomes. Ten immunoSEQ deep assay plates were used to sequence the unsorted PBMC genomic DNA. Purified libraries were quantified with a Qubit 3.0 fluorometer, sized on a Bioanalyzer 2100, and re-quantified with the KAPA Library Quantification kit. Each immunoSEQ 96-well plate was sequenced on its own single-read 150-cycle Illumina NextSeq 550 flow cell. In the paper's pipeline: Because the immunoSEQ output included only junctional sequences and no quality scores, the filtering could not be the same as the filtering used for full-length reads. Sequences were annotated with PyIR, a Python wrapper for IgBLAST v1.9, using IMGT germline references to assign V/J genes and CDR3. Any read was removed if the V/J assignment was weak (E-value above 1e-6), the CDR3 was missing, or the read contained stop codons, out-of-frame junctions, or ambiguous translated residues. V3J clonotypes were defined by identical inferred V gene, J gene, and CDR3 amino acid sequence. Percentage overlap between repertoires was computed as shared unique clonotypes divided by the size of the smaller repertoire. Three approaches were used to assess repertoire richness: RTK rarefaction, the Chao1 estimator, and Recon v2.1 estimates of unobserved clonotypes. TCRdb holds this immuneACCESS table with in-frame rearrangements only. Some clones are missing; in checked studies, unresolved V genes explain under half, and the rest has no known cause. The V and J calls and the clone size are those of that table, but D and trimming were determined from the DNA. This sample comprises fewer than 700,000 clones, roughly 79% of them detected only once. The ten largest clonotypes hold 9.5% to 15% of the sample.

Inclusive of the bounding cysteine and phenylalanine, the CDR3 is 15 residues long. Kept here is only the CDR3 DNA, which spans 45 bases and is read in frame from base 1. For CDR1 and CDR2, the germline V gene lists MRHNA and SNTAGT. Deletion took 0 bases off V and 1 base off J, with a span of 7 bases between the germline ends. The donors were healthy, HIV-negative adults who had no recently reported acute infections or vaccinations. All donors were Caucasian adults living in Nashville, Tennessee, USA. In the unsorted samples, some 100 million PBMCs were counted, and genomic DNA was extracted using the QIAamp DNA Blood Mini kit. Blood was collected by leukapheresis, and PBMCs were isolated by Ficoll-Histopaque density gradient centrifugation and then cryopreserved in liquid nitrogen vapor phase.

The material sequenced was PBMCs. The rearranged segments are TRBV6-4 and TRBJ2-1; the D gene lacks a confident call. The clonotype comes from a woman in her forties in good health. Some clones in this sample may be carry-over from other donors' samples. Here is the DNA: TGTGCCAGCAGTGACTCCGCCGGGTCCTACAATGAGCAGTTCTTC. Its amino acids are CASSDSAGSYNEQFF.